This TCR beta chain appears in the sequencing data of a study of regulatory T cells in long-lasting Graves disease. Germline assignment: CDR1 GTSNPN and CDR2 SVGIG (reference sequence). V shed 2 bases and J shed 3 bases, with 12 bases lying between them. The length of the CDR3 is 14 residues. The time point: persistent/refractory GD, antithyroid drugs over 5 years with positive TRAb. Isolated PBMC RNA provided the starting material for the TCR library. Study-wide findings and caveats: New patients shared around 920 public clonotypes, fewer than the roughly 2,600 shared by persistent patients. Persistent-disease Graves' patients showed less TCR diversity than new cases.

In the case of this clonotype: Its antigen is still unknown.

HTBI primers from iRepertoire and Arm-PCR of CDR3 regions yielded the TCR beta libraries. TCRdb recomputed calls from the multiplex PCR reads with MiXCR, one row per CDR3 protein. The sample consists of some 430,000 distinct CDR3 sequences, 20% to 25% of them appearing once. The sequence was obtained from a female donor with Graves disease. The sample consisted of peripheral blood mononuclear cells (PBMCs), taken when the disease was refractory, from a patient treated with antithyroid drugs. The chain has TRBV30 and TRBJ2-3; weak D call: TRBD2 (6 bases). The CDR3 DNA sequence: TGTGCCTGGAGTAAACTAGCAATGACAGATACGCAGTATTTT. Its translation: CAWSKLAMTDTQYF.